This T cell receptor beta chain derives from a study of post-analysis software for immune sequencing data (dated by TCRdb to about 2015). Regarding the study in general: The recorded disease courses included relapsing-remitting, secondary progressive and progressive-relapsing multiple sclerosis, and some patients had no subtype annotation. The multiple sclerosis patient repertoires were compared with more than 9 previously published healthy control repertoires from donors aged roughly 6 to 25 years. A subset of samples was prepared in parallel using single-end sample barcoding, then pooled and co-amplified after Illumina adapter ligation. Study-wide conclusions, independent of this receptor: The multiple sclerosis patient group was slightly younger than the control group. Multiple sclerosis patients had significantly lower normalized Chao1 diversity than controls, a result that suggests substantial peripheral T-cell clonal expansion. Patients showed significantly higher frequencies than controls for about 5 TRBV segments, among them TRBV5-6, TRBV5-1 and TRBV20-1. Direct clustering with F measure revealed strong co-clustering of samples prepared in the same batch, which led to a batch-effect correction.

TCR beta repertoires were profiled from peripheral blood of roughly 13 young patients with multiple sclerosis to demonstrate the VDJtools post-analysis software. The multiple sclerosis patients were children and adolescents ranging in age from about 6 to 17 years. Receptor libraries were prepared by PCR. TCRdb lists the instrument as Illumina HiSeq 2500. Unique molecular identifiers were incorporated into TCR beta cDNA libraries to reduce PCR and sequencing biases. About 500,000 cDNA molecules were obtained for every 1 to 10 million input T cells, so each molecule roughly corresponded to one T cell. The same protocol used for the earlier healthy control dataset was applied to prepare and sequence the patient libraries. Within a given batch, samples were prepared together, multiplexed and sequenced on the same HiSeq lane. In the original analysis: MIGEC was used to process the raw barcoded reads, and molecular identifier groups with only a single read were discarded before consensus assembly and CDR3 extraction. VDJtools was used for post-analysis of the clonotype tables, with diversity normalized by down-sampling every dataset to the smallest sample size. Repertoire overlap clustering matched CDR3 amino acid but not nucleotide sequences to correct batch-related cross-sample contamination. TCRdb passed the public sequencing reads through fastp at Q25 and MiXCR, retaining productive beta sequences. Rows with one shared CDR3 protein collapse into an entry with the most common genes and DNA. These V and J calls are TCRdb output, not the study's own analysis. This sample comprises 700,000 to 800,000 distinct CDR3 sequences, less than 35% of them detected only once. The ten largest account for roughly 0.57% of the sample.

Including the terminal cysteine and phenylalanine, the CDR3 comprises 15 residues. Kept here is only the CDR3 DNA, which spans 45 bases and is read in frame from base 1. Trimming costs V 7 bases and J 3 bases, and their ends lie 16 bases apart. Based on the germline V gene, the CDR1 and CDR2 sequences are MRHNA and SNTAGT. As for this clonotype: The antigen it recognizes is unknown. Base qualities are not at hand, and no much larger clone is one base apart.

Sequencing used blood. The chain employs TRBV6-4 and TRBJ1-5, with TRBD1 perhaps the D gene, on 5 matching bases. This sequence was found in a girl under 18 with multiple sclerosis. In nucleotide form, the sequence is TGTGCCAGCAATCCCAAAGCAGGGAACAATCAGCCCCAGCATTTT. Translated, it gives CASNPKAGNNQPQHF.